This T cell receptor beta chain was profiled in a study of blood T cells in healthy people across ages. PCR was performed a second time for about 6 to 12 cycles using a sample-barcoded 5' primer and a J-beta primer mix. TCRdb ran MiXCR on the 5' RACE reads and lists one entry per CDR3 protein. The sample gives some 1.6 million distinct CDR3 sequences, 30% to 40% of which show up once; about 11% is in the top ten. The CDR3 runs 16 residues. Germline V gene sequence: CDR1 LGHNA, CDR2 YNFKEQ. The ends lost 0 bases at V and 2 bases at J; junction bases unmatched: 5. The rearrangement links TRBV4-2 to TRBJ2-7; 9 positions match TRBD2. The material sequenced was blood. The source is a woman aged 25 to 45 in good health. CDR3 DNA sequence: TGTGCCAGCAGCCAAGATTTCCAGCGGGGGGCCTACGAGCAGTACTTC. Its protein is CASSQDFQRGAYEQYF.